The clone carrying this T cell receptor (beta chain) appeared once. The antigen is not known. Primers used in a second PCR of about 7 to 12 cycles were a sample-barcoded 5' primer and a J-beta primer mix. Tags on each cDNA molecule came from a template-switch adaptor with 12 random nucleotides. TCRdb redid the calling of the 5' RACE reads with MiXCR, one entry per CDR3 protein. The repertoire consists of over 1,300,000 distinct CDR3 sequences, with roughly 60% occurring once and the leading ten covering over 5.5%. Germline CDR1 is LGHNA and CDR2 is YSLEER. V was clipped by 0 bases and J by 3 bases, with 15 bases between them. This CDR3 region has 17 residues. These data belong to a study of blood T cells in healthy people across ages. General study points: Naive CD4+ cells and diversity were both higher in long-lived donors than in aged donors. Donor CMV status was unknown, possibly confounding expanded clonotype changes.

This rearrangement joins TRBV4-3 to TRBJ1-5; maybe TRBD1 (6 bases). The sequence derives from a man younger than 30 in good health. The sample comprised blood. The CDR3 region is CASSQDRGGGINQPQHF. In DNA, the CDR3 is TGCGCCAGCAGCCAAGATCGTGGAGGGGGAATCAATCAGCCCCAGCATTTT.